Included here is one TCR beta chain sequence, with context. Unmatched junction bases numbered 26, after V lost 0 bases and J lost 8 bases. CDR3 size: 22 residues. Germline CDR1 is MGHDK and CDR2 is SYGVNS. These data are taken from a study of T-cell reconstitution after alpha-beta-depleted transplantation in children. Preparation of the TCRbeta library used unique molecular identifiers. TCRdb redid the calling of the PCR reads with MiXCR, one entry per CDR3 protein. Of 490,000 or so distinct CDR3 sequences listed, roughly an eighth were seen once; the top ten hold roughly 5.4%. The sample consisted of PBMCs from the stem cell graft donor, taken from the stem cell graft. The genes are TRBV25-1 and TRBJ1-4; the match to TRBD1 covers 8 bases. This receptor was taken from a human donor who donated a stem cell graft to a child with combined immunodeficiency. The CDR3 spells CASSEYFSTQGATLSSREKLFF. CDR3 DNA sequence: TGTGCCAGCAGTGAATACTTTTCTACGCAGGGGGCGACCCTCTCCTCTCGGGAAAAACTGTTTTTT.